These T cell receptor beta chains were read from a single sample in a study of identical twins. TCRdb analysed the 5' RACE reads with MiXCR anew, one entry per CDR3 protein. Here the sample spans under 350,000 distinct CDR3 sequences, roughly 10% being singletons. These data were also reused for a study on yellow fever vaccine responses in identical twins.

The sequenced material came from CD8+ T cells sorted from blood. The source of these receptors is a woman aged 18-29 years in good health. Each CDR3 is given with its conserved first and last residue. D genes are given only for firm matches. Only part of the rows carry a size: once, few, many, or a class if the clone is expanded.

J gene	D gene	clone size	V gene	CDR3 protein	CDR3 DNA
TRBJ2-3	-	many	TRBV5-1	CASSDWGPDTQYF	TGCGCCAGCAGCGACTGGGGACCCGATACGCAGTATTTT
TRBJ1-1	-	-	TRBV20-1	CSARDVPQGGNTEAFF	TGCAGTGCTAGAGACGTACCCCAAGGGGGGAACACTGAAGCTTTCTTT
TRBJ2-6	TRBD1	few	TRBV9	CASSVARDRDSGANVLTF	TGTGCCAGCAGCGTAGCCCGGGACAGGGACTCTGGGGCCAACGTCCTGACTTTC
TRBJ1-1	-	-	TRBV3-1	CASSPPRGWNTEAFF	TGTGCCAGCAGCCCGCCCCGGGGTTGGAACACTGAAGCTTTCTTT
TRBJ2-1	TRBD1	many	TRBV29-1	CSAPTGGPEQFF	TGCAGCGCCCCGACAGGGGGCCCTGAGCAGTTCTTC
TRBJ2-3	-	few	TRBV6-2/TRBV6-3	CASSYRVPTDTQYF	TGTGCCAGCAGTTACAGGGTTCCCACAGATACGCAGTATTTT
TRBJ2-7	-	many	TRBV27	CASSRRREDYEQYF	TGTGCCAGCAGCCGACGGAGGGAAGACTACGAGCAGTACTTC
TRBJ2-7	-	few	TRBV12-3/TRBV12-4	CASRLGLSREQYF	TGTGCCAGCAGGCTGGGACTCTCGAGGGAGCAGTACTTC
TRBJ2-7	-	-	TRBV13	CASSLLLQGSYEQYF	TGTGCCAGCAGCTTACTACTTCAGGGTTCCTACGAGCAGTACTTC
TRBJ2-3	-	many	TRBV29-1	CSVAGTDRDTQYF	TGCAGCGTGGCTGGGACTGACAGAGATACGCAGTATTTT
TRBJ2-2	-	-	TRBV20-1	CSALQDNTGELFF	TGCAGTGCACTCCAGGACAACACCGGGGAGCTGTTTTTT
TRBJ2-7	-	-	TRBV6-2/TRBV6-3	CASNHVPYEQYF	TGTGCCAGCAATCATGTACCCTACGAGCAGTACTTC
TRBJ2-7	TRBD1	-	TRBV29-1	CSVEDNQGASYEQYF	TGCAGCGTTGAAGATAATCAGGGGGCCTCCTACGAGCAGTACTTC
TRBJ1-4	-	many	TRBV10-3	CAISEGVSRPPRKEKLFF	TGTGCCATCAGTGAAGGGGTTTCTAGGCCCCCGCGGAAAGAAAAACTGTTTTTT
TRBJ2-5	-	many	TRBV4-3	CASSLSNWGEETQYF	TGCGCCAGCAGCCTATCCAATTGGGGAGAAGAGACCCAGTACTTC
TRBJ1-1	-	-	TRBV19	CASSILEDTEAFF	TGTGCCAGTAGTATCCTCGAGGACACTGAAGCTTTCTTT
TRBJ2-4	-	few	TRBV7-9	CASSLAPIAKNIQYF	TGTGCCAGCAGCTTAGCCCCGATAGCCAAAAACATTCAGTACTTC
TRBJ2-3	TRBD2	many	TRBV6-2/TRBV6-3	CASSRTSTDTQYF	TGTGCCAGCAGCCGGACTAGTACAGATACGCAGTATTTT
TRBJ2-1	-	few	TRBV7-3	CASSPGGYSSYNEQFF	TGTGCCAGCAGCCCCGGGGGCTATAGCTCCTACAATGAGCAGTTCTTC
TRBJ2-1	TRBD2	-	TRBV18	CASSPLTSGNSYNEQFF	TGTGCCAGCTCACCATTGACTAGCGGGAACTCCTACAATGAGCAGTTCTTC
TRBJ2-2	-	few	TRBV21-1	CASSKVHVGQTNTGELFF	TGTGCCAGCAGCAAAGTCCATGTAGGGCAGACAAACACCGGGGAGCTGTTTTTT
TRBJ2-2	TRBD2	-	TRBV6-2/TRBV6-3	CASSGLAGDGGELFF	TGTGCCAGCAGTGGACTAGCGGGAGATGGCGGGGAGCTGTTTTTT
TRBJ2-7	TRBD2	few	TRBV20-1	CSLTTSGTTSREQYF	TGCAGCCTAACGACTAGCGGGACTACGAGCCGCGAGCAGTACTTC
TRBJ2-3	TRBD2	-	TRBV12-3/TRBV12-4	CASSTRTSVSTDTQYF	TGTGCCAGCAGTACCCGGACTAGCGTAAGCACAGATACGCAGTATTTT
TRBJ2-4	TRBD1	many	TRBV10-3	CAISTGVAKNIQYF	TGTGCCATCAGTACAGGGGTGGCCAAAAACATTCAGTACTTC
TRBJ2-3	-	few	TRBV12-3/TRBV12-4	CASSFLGTDTQYF	TGTGCCAGCAGTTTTTTGGGCACAGATACGCAGTATTTT
TRBJ1-4	-	few	TRBV4-2	CASRPGGTNEKLFF	TGTGCCAGCAGGCCGGGGGGAACTAATGAAAAACTGTTTTTT
TRBJ1-1	-	few	TRBV27	CASSLRGAPNTEAFF	TGTGCCAGCAGTTTAAGGGGGGCCCCTAATACTGAAGCTTTCTTT
TRBJ2-1	-	few	TRBV4-2	CASSLDTSFSSYNEQFF	TGTGCCAGCAGCCTAGACACCTCGTTCAGCTCCTACAATGAGCAGTTCTTC
TRBJ2-3	-	-	TRBV12-2	CASRLTNGTGWSRDTQYF	TGTGCAAGTCGGCTTACCAACGGGACAGGGTGGTCCAGAGATACGCAGTATTTT
TRBJ2-3	TRBD2	many	TRBV6-2/TRBV6-3	CASSYVRLAGPDTQYF	TGTGCCAGCAGTTACGTAAGACTAGCGGGACCCGATACGCAGTATTTT
TRBJ2-3	-	many	TRBV10-3	CAISENLSDTQYF	TGTGCCATCAGTGAGAACTTGTCAGATACGCAGTATTTT
TRBJ2-5	TRBD1	few	TRBV15	CATSSPGQGLETQYF	TGTGCCACCAGCAGCCCCGGACAGGGGCTGGAGACCCAGTACTTC
TRBJ2-1	-	many	TRBV20-1	CSAPMTEINEQFF	TGCAGTGCACCCATGACTGAAATCAATGAGCAGTTCTTC
TRBJ1-4	-	few	TRBV4-2	CASSQASSAFRDEDEKLFF	TGTGCCAGCAGCCAAGCCTCCTCTGCGTTTAGGGACGAGGATGAAAAACTGTTTTTT
TRBJ2-2	-	many	TRBV10-3	CAISESGGVTNTGELFF	TGTGCCATCAGTGAGTCTGGCGGAGTCACTAACACCGGGGAGCTGTTTTTT
TRBJ2-3	-	many	TRBV7-8	CASRPGTSSTDTQYF	TGTGCCAGCAGACCTGGGACTTCTAGCACAGATACGCAGTATTTT
TRBJ2-5	-	few	TRBV5-1	CASSRGASLPQTQYF	TGCGCCAGCAGCCGTGGGGCTAGCCTCCCCCAGACCCAGTACTTC
TRBJ2-5	TRBD1	many	TRBV7-8	CASSPSYRGKETQYF	TGTGCCAGCAGCCCTTCGTACAGGGGCAAAGAGACCCAGTACTTC
TRBJ2-3	TRBD2	-	TRBV7-2	CASSTLAGDWTDTQYF	TGTGCCAGCAGCACCCTAGCGGGAGATTGGACAGATACGCAGTATTTT
TRBJ2-5	-	-	TRBV4-3	CASSQERGETQYF	TGCGCCAGCAGCCAAGAGCGTGGCGAGACCCAGTACTTC
TRBJ2-1	-	few	TRBV29-1	CSGGVPEQFF	TGCAGCGGGGGGGTCCCTGAGCAGTTCTTC
TRBJ2-1	-	-	TRBV6-2/TRBV6-3	CASSTDGPSLSYNEQFF	TGTGCCAGCAGTACGGACGGACCAAGCCTCTCCTACAATGAGCAGTTCTTC
TRBJ2-7	-	many	TRBV21-1	CASSKRQIRASGRRPPYEQYF	TGTGCCAGCAGCAAGAGACAGATCAGAGCTAGCGGGAGGCGGCCTCCCTACGAGCAGTACTTC
TRBJ2-7	-	-	TRBV7-2	CTSSSSYEQYF	TGTACCAGCAGCTCTTCCTACGAGCAGTACTTC
TRBJ2-3	-	many	TRBV11-2	CASSPLDSTAPQDTQYF	TGTGCCAGCAGCCCGCTTGACTCAACCGCTCCACAGGATACGCAGTATTTT
TRBJ1-1	-	-	TRBV5-1	CASSLEGGWAEAFF	TGCGCCAGCAGCTTGGAGGGGGGGTGGGCTGAAGCTTTCTTT
TRBJ2-7	-	few	TRBV11-2	CASGLTGAYEQYF	TGTGCCAGCGGGCTGACAGGAGCCTACGAGCAGTACTTC